This is a list of T cell receptor beta chains from one sample in a study of shared clonotypes between healthy human individuals. Sequencing was performed with immunoSEQ multiplex PCR; in TCRdb, only in-frame clones are kept and a portion is missing. The sample lists over 750,000 clones, 90% to 98% occurring once. Sequencing was done on a sample of naive CD8+ T cells sorted from blood. The receptors derive from a man aged 25 to 40 in good health. CDR3s include the opening cysteine and the closing phenylalanine or tryptophan. The listing skips clone size in some rows; elsewhere it reads once, few, many or a size class.

clone_size | v_call | cdr3_aa
once | TRBV7-2 | CASTQGIAGTTGELFF
NA | TRBV7-6 | CASSLSLPGTSTDTQYF
NA | TRBV7-9 | CASSFQETQYF
once | TRBV6-1 | CASSEGGLAEYNEQFF
NA | TRBV5-8 | CASSSRTAQETQYF
once | TRBV9 | CASSVDRGTDTQYF
many | TRBV29-1 | CSVPGEGVMETQYF
once | TRBV6-5 | CASSYGTGLSYEQYF
NA | TRBV4-3 | CASSQDAPWGGIETQYF
NA | TRBV7-2 | CASSPSGNGNEQFF
NA | TRBV10-2 | CASEAGTDNNEQFF
NA | TRBV27 | CASSYATHTGELFF
NA | TRBV5-1 | CASSSGRGLAYEQYF
NA | TRBV28 | CASSLGVGGNGTPYEQYF
NA | TRBV19 | CASRSSGSSYEQYF
NA | TRBV28 | CASSIYSGRDNEQFF
NA | TRBV7-9 | CASSRNSGQPNTGELFF
NA | TRBV11-2 | CASSLEDVLTF
NA | TRBV7-9 | CASRLGVNEQFF
NA | TRBV11-2 | CASSQTGLGTEAFF
NA | TRBV4-1 | CASSQSPGGIYEQYF
NA | TRBV15 | CATSRDRGTGSYEQYF
NA | TRBV7-9 | CASSPGTGELFF
NA | TRBV6-5 | CASSRLAVLNEQFF
once | TRBV5-6 | CASSLGSSYEQYF
NA | TRBV9 | CASSVDYNEQFF
NA | TRBV18 | CASSLVSPGKRGNEQFF
NA | TRBV7-3 | CASSSTGPRSDTQYF
NA | TRBV5-1 | CASSLFTGSQQFF
NA | TRBV19 | CASSPNSGAYNEQFF
NA | TRBV2 | CASSEGGTRSYNEQFF
NA | TRBV7-9 | CASSLAILIDESSGNTIYF
once | TRBV9 | CASSGFSGSMQYF
once | TRBV29-1 | CSVLTSGRNYEQYF
NA | TRBV15 | CATSRKPGLAGQHTDTQYF
NA | TRBV7-9 | CASSTGGAFYNEQFF
NA | TRBV27 | CASSGLAGVPDTQYF
NA | TRBV25-1 | CASSESRLARSYEQYF
NA | TRBV6-5 | CASSYLGHGELFF
NA | TRBV5-4 | CASSTTGNYGYTF
NA | TRBV5-5 | CASSLEGSVYEQYF
NA | TRBV5-5 | CASSTGQGRETQYF
NA | TRBV11-2 | CASSIIDPGRKQYF
once | TRBV7-8 | CASSGGQGDEKLFF
once | TRBV27 | CASSPGTRRNEQFF
NA | TRBV6-6 | CASSRKLGANTEAFF
NA | TRBV4-1 | CASSLGPLNTEAFF
once | TRBV15 | CATSMQGHGYTF
NA | TRBV25-1 | CASSEMGQITYNEQFF
NA | TRBV4-3 | CASSQGPSGDEQFF
NA | TRBV11-2 | CASSLGTTYEQYF
NA | TRBV4-1 | CASSQESGAAEAFF
NA | TRBV7-2 | CASSLWGITGYGYTF
NA | TRBV28 | CASSWDSSGRVSRETQYF
NA | TRBV27 | CASIRGDHTGELFF
NA | TRBV7-6 | CASSRDTGYLNTEAFF
NA | TRBV10-3 | CAISGTGEPINEQYF
NA | TRBV6-5 | CASSYSERETQYF
NA | TRBV5-1 | CASSFFEAVHEQYF